This T cell receptor beta chain was recorded in a study of long-term antiretroviral therapy in people with HIV. Study-wide results and caveats: HIV repertoires covered narrower CDR3 length ranges than controls did. Drawn between about 2004 and 2017, the blood was possibly obtained under older ART regimens.

Details on this clone: The antigen remains unidentified.

The CDR3 totals 15 residues. Trimming took 5 bases from V and 5 from J; bases not matched to a gene: 11. Germline V lookup: CDR1 KGHSH, CDR2 LQKENI. Donors each had at least one pre-ART PBMC sample and at least two post-ART ones. The authors ran the immunoSEQ assay, v3.0, at survey level. Here immunoSEQ multiplex PCR was the method, and the copy in TCRdb shows in-frame clones only, minus some. The sample shows fewer than 35,000 clones, roughly 80% of them seen only once. The source is a woman in her 50s with HIV. The rearrangement uses TRBV18 and TRBJ2-5, with 7 bases identical to TRBD1. Here the sequenced sample was unsorted PBMCs, taken 2 years after starting antiretroviral therapy. The chain's CDR3 is CASSSDFTGEETQYF. The CDR3 DNA reads TGTGCCAGCTCATCCGACTTTACAGGGGAGGAGACCCAGTACTTC. Drawing the rest from reference TRBV18 and TRBJ2-5, the complete variable domain is NAGVMQNPRHLVRRRGQEARLRCSPMKGHSHVYWYRQLPEEGLKFMVYLQKENIIDESGMPKERFSAEFPKEGPSILRIQQVVRGDSAAYFCASSSDFTGEETQYFGPGTRLLVL.